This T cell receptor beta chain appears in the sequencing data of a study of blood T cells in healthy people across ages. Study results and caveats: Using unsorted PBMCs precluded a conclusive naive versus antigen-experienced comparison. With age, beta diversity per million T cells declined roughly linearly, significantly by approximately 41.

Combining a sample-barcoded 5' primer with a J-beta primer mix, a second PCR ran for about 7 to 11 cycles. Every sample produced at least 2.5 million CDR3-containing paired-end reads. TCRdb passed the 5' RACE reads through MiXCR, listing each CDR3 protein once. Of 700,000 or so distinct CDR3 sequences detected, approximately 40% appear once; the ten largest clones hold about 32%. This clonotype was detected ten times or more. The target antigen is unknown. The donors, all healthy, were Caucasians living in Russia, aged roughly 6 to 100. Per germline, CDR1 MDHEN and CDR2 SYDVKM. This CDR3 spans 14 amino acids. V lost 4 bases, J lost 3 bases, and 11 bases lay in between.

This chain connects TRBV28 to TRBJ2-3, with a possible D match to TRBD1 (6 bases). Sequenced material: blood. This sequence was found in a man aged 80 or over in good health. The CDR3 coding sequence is TGTGCCAGCAGTTCGCCAGGGGCGACAGATACGCAGTATTTT. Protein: CASSSPGATDTQYF.